This T cell receptor beta chain derives from a study of PD-1 blockade in classical Hodgkin lymphoma. Using immunoSEQ multiplex PCR, the repertoire was profiled, and TCRdb retains in-frame clones only, with some absent. This sample has approximately 30,000 clones, with 90% to 95% found just once. From germline, CDR1 is LNHDA and CDR2 SQIVND (reference sequence). The junction had 4 bases not matched to a gene; V was cut back by 8 bases and J by 3 bases. The CDR3 is 13 residues long. Stated time point: newly diagnosed, previously untreated cHL patient sample. The V gene is TRBV19, the J gene TRBJ2-7; 10 bases match TRBD1. The sample was peripheral blood mononuclear cells (PBMCs). This TCR came from a human donor with classical Hodgkin lymphoma. This chain's CDR3 is CASGTGVGYEQYF. CDR3 DNA: TGTGCCAGTGGGACAGGGGTTGGCTACGAGCAGTACTTC.